Listed below are T cell receptor beta chains from one sample, sequenced in a study of beta chain features in type 1 diabetes. Profiling relied on immunoSEQ multiplex PCR, and the TCRdb table lists in-frame clones only, not all of them. The sample contains approximately 170,000 clones, 6.5% to 8.5% of which appear only once. Sequenced material: central memory CD4+ T cells from blood. Every receptor here comes from a man aged 18-30 years with type 1 diabetes. Each CDR3 is given with its conserved first and last residue. Size is omitted from some rows. Given values are once, few, many or a class for expanded clones.

j_gene,v_gene,abundance,CDR3aa
TRBJ2-1,TRBV7-9,many,CASSSRRAGGSSYNEQFF
TRBJ1-1,TRBV27,.,CASRFDRGRERRTEAFF
TRBJ2-3,TRBV27,.,CASSRYGGRGGDTQYF
TRBJ2-2,TRBV7-8,.,CASSPSLNTGELFF
TRBJ1-4,TRBV14,few,CASSHQPPGQIGEKLFF
TRBJ2-2,TRBV7-2,few,CASTFGGRTGELFF
TRBJ2-1,TRBV5-4,few,CASSLIQADNEQFF
TRBJ2-7,TRBV2,few,CASRMGSAYEQYF
TRBJ2-7,TRBV2,few,CASRSSRYEQYF
TRBJ2-5,TRBV19,few,CASSVGAETQYF
TRBJ1-1,TRBV27,.,CASSRNPGTGDTEAFF
TRBJ1-6,TRBV5-1,.,CASSLGSGGSPLHF
TRBJ1-1,TRBV20-1,.,CSADRHPEAFF
TRBJ1-4,TRBV9,once,CASSARLGQGADEKLFF
TRBJ2-1,TRBV10-1,.,CASSGMTSGHNEQFF
TRBJ2-1,TRBV28,few,CASQRGSYNEQFF
TRBJ1-2,TRBV29-1,few,CSVFGDTNYGYTF
TRBJ2-5,TRBV28,.,CASMVGVVETQYF
TRBJ1-5,TRBV5-1,.,CASSLDRGQPQHF
TRBJ1-2,TRBV28,few,CASSAGALYGYTF
TRBJ2-3,TRBV27,.,CASSPRGREGSDTQYF
TRBJ2-5,TRBV18,few,CASSPPLRGETQYF
TRBJ2-1,TRBV6-4,.,CAISEFKGLENEQFF
TRBJ1-4,TRBV29-1,.,CSVRDRGAHEKLFF
TRBJ2-7,TRBV7-8,.,CASSLSGVPSHEQYF
TRBJ2-5,TRBV4-1,.,CASSQGGSGQETQYF
TRBJ2-5,TRBV5-1,few,CASSQGHLGETQYF
TRBJ2-2,TRBV7-2,few,CASSLNLRDRVYTGELFF
TRBJ1-2,TRBV28,many,CASQTGARGYTF
TRBJ2-7,TRBV11-2,.,CASSSVGGSVLEQYF
TRBJ1-1,TRBV18,.,CASSPAGGYRAFF
TRBJ2-5,TRBV7-2,few,CASSLVSGPTETQYF
TRBJ2-5,TRBV9,few,CASSVNGQETQYF
TRBJ1-5,TRBV6-5,few,CAGQGRDSNQPQHF
TRBJ2-3,TRBV11-2,.,CASSLYMSQSTDTQYF
TRBJ2-2,TRBV29-1,many,CSVENSYTGELFF
TRBJ2-1,TRBV28,.,CASSLFGEQFF
TRBJ1-5,TRBV20-1,.,CSATRDQPQHF
TRBJ2-1,TRBV9,.,CASSVAPDIYNEQFF
TRBJ1-4,TRBV5-1,few,CASSSRPTGKIEKLFF
TRBJ2-5,TRBV9,.,CASSVGRGMLETQYF
TRBJ2-1,TRBV28,few,CASSFQTGGKFF
TRBJ2-1,TRBV7-2,.,CASSYRQGAYNEQFF
TRBJ2-7,TRBV4-3,few,CASSQDLKRGASYEQYF
TRBJ2-7,TRBV28,.,CASSFPSGSYEQYF
TRBJ2-4,TRBV15,.,CATSRDGGAAKNIQYF
TRBJ1-2,TRBV9,many,CASSPGQVIVNYGYTF
TRBJ1-1,TRBV7-2,few,CASSLARGDTEAFF
TRBJ2-2,TRBV28,.,CASSASGSGGTGELFF
TRBJ2-2,TRBV28,few,CASSLAGSNTGELFF
TRBJ2-5,TRBV5-1,few,CASSNSPLAGVIETQYF
TRBJ2-2,TRBV6-6,.,CASSYATTGELFF
TRBJ2-1,TRBV13,few,CASSHRSGLAGHNEQFF
TRBJ2-3,TRBV30,.,CAWSVLSSVGTDTQYF
TRBJ1-5,TRBV29-1,.,CSVRTGDQPQHF
TRBJ2-1,TRBV28,many,CASSLGQTGEQFF
TRBJ2-3,TRBV28,few,CASSFVISGYTDTQYF
TRBJ2-5,TRBV30,few,CASPGRGETQYF